One sample yielded the 9 T cell receptor beta chains listed below, sequenced in a study of T cells in localized non-small cell lung cancer. Clones were read by immunoSEQ multiplex PCR, and TCRdb kept only the in-frame ones, dropping some. The sample consists of about 70,000 clones, approximately 87% of them appearing once. Sequencing was performed on peripheral blood, taken before any cancer treatment. Source of these receptors: a male donor at least 60 years old with stage III squamous cell lung carcinoma.

The chain recombines TRBV2 with TRBJ2-5, with D perhaps being TRBD1 or TRBD2 (6 bases each). V dropped 8 bases and J dropped 3 bases, with 16 bases sitting between them. The CDR3 has 14 residues. The V gene's germline CDR1 is SNHLY and CDR2 FYNNEI. CDR3 amino acids: CASGGLANEETQYF. CDR3 coding DNA: TGTGCCAGCGGGGGGCTAGCAAACGAAGAGACCCAGTACTTC.

The chain recombines TRBV25-1 with TRBJ1-3, with D unclear. The CDR3 extends over 15 amino acids. The V gene's germline CDR1 is MGHDK and CDR2 SYGVNS. Trimming stripped 5 bases from V and 4 bases from J, with 15 bases between. The CDR3 region is CASSPPGLQGNTIYF. CDR3 DNA sequence: TGTGCCAGCAGTCCCCCTGGACTGCAGGGAAACACCATATATTTT.

The J gene is TRBJ1-3, the V gene TRBV15; weak D call: TRBD1 (6 bases). Trimming shortened V by 9 bases and J by 0 bases, and 12 bases separated the two germline ends. This CDR3 comprises 14 residues. The germline CDR1 and CDR2 sequences are LNHNV and YYDKDF (reference sequence). The CDR3 sequence is CATSTGNSGNTIYF. The DNA of the CDR3 is TGTGCCACGTCAACAGGGAACTCTGGAAACACCATATATTTT.

CDR3 in DNA: TGTGCCAGCAGTTCCACCGGGACAGGCAATTCACCCCTCCACTTT. Translating it yields CASSSTGTGNSPLHF. The chain employs TRBV6-5 and TRBJ1-6, with 8 nucleotides matching TRBD1. Trimming at V came to 4 bases and at J to 7 bases, leaving 6 bases not matched to a gene. Germline lookup yields CDR1 MNHEY and CDR2 SVGAGI. The CDR3 is 15 amino acids.

This clone was picked up one time. The chain joins TRBV19 to TRBJ1-1, with 7 bases aligning to TRBD1. V was pared by 7 bases and J by 5 bases, with 4 bases of the junction left unmatched. The germline gives CDR1 LNHDA, CDR2 SQIVND (reference sequence). The CDR3 is 12 residues long. In DNA form, the CDR3 reads TGTGCCAGTAAGGCCAGGGGGACTGAAGCTTTCTTT. Its protein product is CASKARGTEAFF.

This chain joins TRBV7-6 and TRBJ2-7; D is uncertain. This CDR3 has 13 residues. Germline CDR1 and CDR2: SGHVS and FNYEAQ. Trimming removed 1 base at V and 3 bases at J, with 7 bases between. In DNA, the CDR3 is TGTGCCAGCAGCTTAGGACCCAACTACGAGCAGTACTTC. Protein product: CASSLGPNYEQYF.

This clone was recorded once. The chain links TRBV11-2 to TRBJ1-3; 8 bases align to TRBD1. The CDR3 is 15 amino acids. The ends lost 8 bases at V and 0 bases at J; junction bases unmatched: 6. Germline CDR1 SGHAT, CDR2 FQNNGV. CDR3 DNA sequence: TGTGCCAGCCGACTGGGACAGGACTCTGGAAACACCATATATTTT. This encodes CASRLGQDSGNTIYF.

The chain joins TRBV15 to TRBJ1-1, with D unresolved. The V gene lost 1 base and the J gene lost 3 bases, with 12 bases spanning the gap. The germline V gene has CDR1 LNHNV and CDR2 YYDKDF (reference sequence). This CDR3 comprises 15 residues. CDR3 bases: TGTGCCACCAGCAGAGGCCCGGGATGGGACACTGAAGCTTTCTTT. Amino acids: CATSRGPGWDTEAFF.

The J gene is TRBJ2-3, the V gene TRBV19; D call uncertain. Germline assignment: CDR1 LNHDA and CDR2 SQIVND (reference sequence). The length of the CDR3 is 12 residues. Between the trimmed V and J ends, which lost 5 bases and 2 bases, there was a span of 5 bases. The CDR3 DNA reads as TGTGCCAGTAGTGTCGACACAGATACGCAGTATTTT. Protein product: CASSVDTDTQYF.